This is a list of T cell receptor beta chains from one sample in a study of graft-versus-host responses after intestinal transplantation. Repertoires were generated with immunoSEQ multiplex PCR, while TCRdb's copy carries only in-frame clones and drops some. The sample records roughly 80,000 clones, roughly 90% being singletons. The sample here was PBMCs, taken 98 days after intestinal transplantation. The origin of the receptors is a human patient who received an intestinal transplant, so some T cells may come from the graft donor. CDR3s include the opening cysteine and the closing phenylalanine or tryptophan. The order of the fields is clone size, V gene, J gene, D gene, CDR3 protein, CDR3 DNA. D genes are given only for firm matches. Size is stated for part of the rows, as once, few or many counts, or as a class when the clone is expanded.

clone size: -; V gene: TRBV9; J gene: TRBJ2-3; D gene: TRBD2; CDR3 protein: CASSVKASGESSFFVDTQYF; CDR3 DNA: TGTGCCAGCAGCGTAAAAGCTAGCGGGGAGTCCTCCTTTTTCGTAGATACGCAGTATTTT
clone size: -; V gene: TRBV13; J gene: TRBJ1-3; D gene: TRBD1; CDR3 protein: CASSPTGVLWSGNTIYF; CDR3 DNA: TGTGCCAGCAGTCCGACAGGGGTACTATGGTCCGGAAACACCATATATTTT
clone size: -; V gene: TRBV19; J gene: TRBJ2-2; D gene: TRBD1; CDR3 protein: CASSIGTGQGPGELFF; CDR3 DNA: TGTGCCAGTAGTATAGGGACCGGACAGGGGCCCGGGGAGCTGTTTTTT
clone size: -; V gene: TRBV4-1; J gene: TRBJ2-7; D gene: TRBD1; CDR3 protein: CASSPRQGTYEQYF; CDR3 DNA: TGCGCCAGCAGCCCTCGACAGGGTACCTACGAGCAGTACTTC
clone size: once; V gene: TRBV6-5; J gene: TRBJ2-5; D gene: -; CDR3 protein: CASSYSGMGTQYF; CDR3 DNA: TGTGCCAGCAGTTACTCGGGAATGGGGACCCAGTACTTC
clone size: few; V gene: TRBV10-2; J gene: TRBJ2-7; D gene: -; CDR3 protein: CASSEEEWRYEQYF; CDR3 DNA: TGCGCCAGCAGTGAGGAGGAGTGGCGGTACGAGCAGTACTTC
clone size: -; V gene: TRBV6-6; J gene: TRBJ2-7; D gene: TRBD2; CDR3 protein: CASSYSSGGADEQYF; CDR3 DNA: TGTGCCAGCAGTTACTCGAGCGGGGGGGCCGACGAGCAGTACTTC
clone size: -; V gene: TRBV7-2; J gene: TRBJ2-2; D gene: -; CDR3 protein: CASSLRALATGELFF; CDR3 DNA: TGTGCCAGCAGCTTAAGGGCGTTGGCGACCGGGGAGCTGTTTTTT
clone size: -; V gene: TRBV9; J gene: TRBJ2-2; D gene: -; CDR3 protein: CASSVGVGELFF; CDR3 DNA: TGTGCCAGCAGCGTAGGGGTCGGGGAGCTGTTTTTT
clone size: -; V gene: TRBV6-5; J gene: TRBJ1-1; D gene: -; CDR3 protein: CASSYSSTGGNTEAFF; CDR3 DNA: TGTGCCAGCAGTTACTCGTCGACAGGAGGGAACACTGAAGCTTTCTTT
clone size: -; V gene: TRBV5-1; J gene: TRBJ1-6; D gene: TRBD1; CDR3 protein: CASSLGLHGTGVNSPLHF; CDR3 DNA: TGCGCCAGCAGCTTGGGACTGCACGGGACAGGGGTAAATTCACCCCTCCACTTT
clone size: -; V gene: TRBV2; J gene: TRBJ1-1; D gene: -; CDR3 protein: CASSARGTEAFF; CDR3 DNA: TGTGCCAGCAGTGCCAGGGGCACTGAAGCTTTCTTT
clone size: -; V gene: TRBV15; J gene: TRBJ1-5; D gene: -; CDR3 protein: CATSRDRYNQPQHF; CDR3 DNA: TGTGCCACCAGCAGAGACAGATACAATCAGCCCCAGCATTTT
clone size: -; V gene: TRBV7-3; J gene: TRBJ2-3; D gene: TRBD2; CDR3 protein: CASSLAGGVDTQYF; CDR3 DNA: TGTGCCAGCAGCTTAGCGGGGGGAGTAGATACGCAGTATTTT
clone size: -; V gene: TRBV27; J gene: TRBJ2-1; D gene: TRBD1; CDR3 protein: CASSLGQGADNEQFF; CDR3 DNA: TGTGCCAGCAGCCTTGGACAGGGGGCCGACAATGAGCAGTTCTTC
clone size: -; V gene: TRBV7-3; J gene: TRBJ1-4; D gene: -; CDR3 protein: CASSLKVKGGGATNEKLFF; CDR3 DNA: TGTGCCAGCAGCTTAAAGGTAAAGGGAGGTGGGGCAACTAATGAAAAACTGTTTTTT
clone size: -; V gene: TRBV6-5; J gene: TRBJ1-1; D gene: -; CDR3 protein: CASGRAGNTEAFF; CDR3 DNA: TGTGCCAGCGGCCGCGCGGGGAACACTGAAGCTTTCTTT
clone size: few; V gene: TRBV6-5; J gene: TRBJ2-3; D gene: TRBD2; CDR3 protein: CASSGTSGVDTQYF; CDR3 DNA: TGTGCCAGCAGTGGGACTAGCGGGGTAGATACGCAGTATTTT
clone size: -; V gene: TRBV7-8; J gene: TRBJ2-1; D gene: -; CDR3 protein: CASSFGLARNEQFF; CDR3 DNA: TGTGCCAGCAGCTTTGGCCTAGCGCGAAATGAGCAGTTCTTC
clone size: few; V gene: TRBV7-2; J gene: TRBJ2-6; D gene: -; CDR3 protein: CASSLEWAGWLGANVLTF; CDR3 DNA: TGTGCCAGCAGCTTAGAGTGGGCAGGGTGGCTTGGGGCCAACGTCCTGACTTTC
clone size: -; V gene: TRBV30; J gene: TRBJ1-1; D gene: TRBD1; CDR3 protein: CAWSVFSVTGGVGAFF; CDR3 DNA: TGTGCCTGGAGTGTTTTTTCTGTGACAGGGGGCGTAGGAGCTTTCTTT
clone size: -; V gene: TRBV5-5; J gene: TRBJ2-1; D gene: -; CDR3 protein: CASSLWGTTNEQFF; CDR3 DNA: TGTGCCAGCAGCTTGTGGGGGACCACCAATGAGCAGTTCTTC
clone size: -; V gene: TRBV14; J gene: TRBJ2-7; D gene: -; CDR3 protein: CASSQDVAPYEQYF; CDR3 DNA: TGTGCCAGCAGCCAAGATGTGGCCCCCTACGAGCAGTACTTC
clone size: -; V gene: TRBV7-9; J gene: TRBJ2-7; D gene: -; CDR3 protein: CASSLGDGYEQYF; CDR3 DNA: TGTGCCAGCAGCTTAGGAGACGGCTACGAGCAGTACTTC
clone size: -; V gene: TRBV6-5; J gene: TRBJ2-4; D gene: -; CDR3 protein: CASSEQLGIQYF; CDR3 DNA: TGTGCCAGCAGTGAACAATTGGGCATTCAGTACTTC
clone size: -; V gene: TRBV11-2; J gene: TRBJ2-2; D gene: -; CDR3 protein: CASSSQNRGELFF; CDR3 DNA: TGTGCCAGCAGCTCCCAGAATAGGGGGGAGCTGTTTTTT
clone size: -; V gene: TRBV11-3; J gene: TRBJ1-1; D gene: -; CDR3 protein: CASSLSGETEAFF; CDR3 DNA: TGTGCCAGCAGCCTGTCAGGGGAGACTGAAGCTTTCTTT
clone size: -; V gene: TRBV7-2; J gene: TRBJ1-1; D gene: -; CDR3 protein: CASSLAGWNTEAFF; CDR3 DNA: TGTGCCAGCAGCTTAGCAGGTTGGAACACTGAAGCTTTCTTT
clone size: -; V gene: TRBV2; J gene: TRBJ2-7; D gene: -; CDR3 protein: CASSGAASYEQYF; CDR3 DNA: TGTGCCAGCAGTGGGGCAGCTTCCTACGAGCAGTACTTC
clone size: -; V gene: TRBV7-6; J gene: TRBJ1-6; D gene: -; CDR3 protein: CASSLVPGDNSPLHF; CDR3 DNA: TGTGCCAGCAGCTTAGTGCCAGGGGACAATTCACCCCTCCACTTT
clone size: -; V gene: TRBV27; J gene: TRBJ1-2; D gene: -; CDR3 protein: CASSLTGRGYGYTF; CDR3 DNA: TGTGCCAGCAGTTTAACAGGGAGAGGCTATGGCTACACCTTC
clone size: -; V gene: TRBV7-6; J gene: TRBJ1-2; D gene: -; CDR3 protein: CASSLGVPPPNGYTF; CDR3 DNA: TGTGCCAGCAGCTTAGGAGTCCCTCCCCCTAATGGCTACACCTTC
clone size: -; V gene: TRBV5-6; J gene: TRBJ2-7; D gene: -; CDR3 protein: CASSLRLVYEQYF; CDR3 DNA: TGTGCCAGCAGCTTGAGACTCGTCTACGAGCAGTACTTC
clone size: -; V gene: TRBV2; J gene: TRBJ1-4; D gene: -; CDR3 protein: CASGVGRQNEKLFF; CDR3 DNA: TGTGCCAGCGGCGTTGGGAGACAAAATGAAAAACTGTTTTTT
clone size: few; V gene: TRBV6-1; J gene: TRBJ2-1; D gene: TRBD2; CDR3 protein: CASSEALSAGGNEQFF; CDR3 DNA: TGTGCCAGCAGTGAAGCGCTGTCAGCGGGAGGCAATGAGCAGTTCTTC
clone size: once; V gene: TRBV11-1; J gene: TRBJ2-7; D gene: -; CDR3 protein: CASSLEASSYEQYF; CDR3 DNA: TGTGCCAGCAGCTTAGAAGCGAGCTCCTACGAGCAGTACTTC
clone size: -; V gene: TRBV4-2; J gene: TRBJ1-2; D gene: -; CDR3 protein: CASSHPAVGLNYGYTF; CDR3 DNA: TGTGCCAGCAGCCATCCGGCAGTGGGGCTTAACTATGGCTACACCTTC
clone size: once; V gene: TRBV10-1; J gene: TRBJ2-3; D gene: TRBD2; CDR3 protein: CASSDGGGATDTQYF; CDR3 DNA: TGCGCCAGCAGTGACGGCGGGGGGGCCACAGATACGCAGTATTTT
clone size: -; V gene: TRBV7-6; J gene: TRBJ1-2; D gene: TRBD1; CDR3 protein: CASSPWTGLNYGYTF; CDR3 DNA: TGTGCCAGCAGCCCCTGGACAGGGCTTAACTATGGCTACACCTTC
clone size: -; V gene: TRBV19; J gene: TRBJ2-7; D gene: -; CDR3 protein: CASSSENTYEQYF; CDR3 DNA: TGTGCCAGTAGCTCGGAAAACACCTACGAGCAGTACTTC